The 5 T cell receptor beta chains presented below share a single source sample, sequenced in a study of T cells after yellow fever vaccination. One entry per CDR3 protein results from TCRdb running MiXCR on the 5' RACE reads. The top ten clones hold 15% of a sample with fewer than 400,000 distinct CDR3 sequences, about 6.2% of them seen once. The specimen was PBMCs, collected 5 days after the yellow fever booster vaccination. The receptors here all came from a man aged 25-45 years who received the YFV17D yellow fever vaccine.

The genes are TRBV24-1 and TRBJ2-1; TRBD1 aligns across 7 bases. Germline CDR1 is KGHDR and CDR2 is SFDVKD. J lost 3 bases, V lost 4 bases, and 8 bases had no gene match. This CDR3 is built from 16 residues. The CDR3 loop is CATSDGPGQHYNEQFF. CDR3 nucleotide sequence: TGTGCCACCAGTGACGGACCGGGACAGCACTACAATGAGCAGTTCTTC.

This clonotype was seen repeatedly, ten times or more. V is TRBV7-9 and J is TRBJ1-1; D remains ambiguous. The V gene's germline CDR1 is SEHNR and CDR2 FQNEAQ (reference sequence). The length of the CDR3 is 14 residues. Trimming shortened V by 2 bases and J by 0 bases, and 7 bases separated the two germline ends. The CDR3 is CASSLMGMNTEAFF. The CDR3, as DNA: TGTGCCAGCAGCTTAATGGGGATGAACACTGAAGCTTTCTTT.

Many counts were recorded for this clonotype. The chain couples TRBV10-3 to TRBJ2-1, with 15 bases fitting TRBD2. Germline CDR1 reads ENHRY; CDR2 reads SYGVKD. With 8 bases clipped from V and 7 bases from J, the junction kept 3 bases outside the gene matches. The CDR3 contains 14 residues. In DNA form, the CDR3 reads TGTGCCATCCGGGGGACTAGCGGGAGGAATGAGCAGTTCTTC. It encodes CAIRGTSGRNEQFF.

This clonotype has ten or more counts. V usage is TRBV6-4 and J usage is TRBJ2-1, with unresolved D. Germline V lookup: CDR1 MRHNA, CDR2 SNTAGT. This CDR3 has 13 residues. V was cut by 2 bases and J by 10 bases, with 12 bases left in between. In DNA, the CDR3 is TGTGCCAGCAGTGACGGACCCCGCAGGGAGCAGTTCTTC. This encodes CASSDGPRREQFF.

This clonotype turned up a few times. This sequence joins TRBV11-2 and TRBJ2-7; 7 bases map to TRBD1. The CDR3 totals 15 residues. V gave up 8 bases and J gave up 2 bases; unmatched junction bases: 12. In germline, CDR1 is SGHAT, CDR2 FQNNGV. The DNA for the CDR3 is TGTGCCAGCGTGGCACCGGGACAGCGAACCTACGAGCAGTACTTC. This gives the protein CASVAPGQRTYEQYF.